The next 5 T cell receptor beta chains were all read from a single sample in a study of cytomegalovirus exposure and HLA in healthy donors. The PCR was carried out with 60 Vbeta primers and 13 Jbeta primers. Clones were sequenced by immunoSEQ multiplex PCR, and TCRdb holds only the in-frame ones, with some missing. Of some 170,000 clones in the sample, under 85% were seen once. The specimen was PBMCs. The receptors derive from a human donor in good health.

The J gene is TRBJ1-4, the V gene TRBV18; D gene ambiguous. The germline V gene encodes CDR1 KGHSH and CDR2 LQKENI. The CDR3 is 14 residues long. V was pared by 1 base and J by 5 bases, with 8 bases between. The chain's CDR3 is CASSPREKNEKLFF. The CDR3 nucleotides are TGTGCCAGCTCACCACGAGAGAAAAATGAAAAACTGTTTTTT.

The CDR3 protein is CASSQAGFSGNTIYF. As DNA, the CDR3 is TGCGCCAGCAGCCAAGCAGGGTTCTCTGGAAACACCATATATTTT. The rearrangement uses TRBV4-3 and TRBJ1-3, with a possible D match to TRBD1 (5 bases). V lost 1 base, J lost 0 bases, and 7 bases lay in between. CDR1 and CDR2 from the germline V gene are LGHNA and YSLEER. This CDR3 comprises 15 residues.

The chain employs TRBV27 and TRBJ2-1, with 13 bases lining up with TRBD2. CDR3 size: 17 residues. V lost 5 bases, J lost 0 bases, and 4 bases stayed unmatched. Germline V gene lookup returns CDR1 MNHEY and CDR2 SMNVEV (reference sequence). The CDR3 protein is CASSPGLAGTSYNEQFF. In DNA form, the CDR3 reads TGTGCCAGCAGTCCGGGACTAGCGGGAACCTCCTACAATGAGCAGTTCTTC.

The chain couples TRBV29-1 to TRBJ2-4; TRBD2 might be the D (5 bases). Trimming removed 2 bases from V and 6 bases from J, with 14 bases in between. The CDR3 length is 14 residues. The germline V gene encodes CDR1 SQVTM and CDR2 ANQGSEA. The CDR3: CSVESGWGGNIQYF. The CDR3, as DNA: TGCAGCGTTGAATCGGGATGGGGTGGAAACATTCAGTACTTC.

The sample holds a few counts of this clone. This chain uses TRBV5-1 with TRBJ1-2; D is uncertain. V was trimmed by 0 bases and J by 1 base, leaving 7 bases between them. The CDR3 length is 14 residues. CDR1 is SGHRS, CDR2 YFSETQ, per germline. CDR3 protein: CASSLEAYNYGYTF. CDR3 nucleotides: TGCGCCAGCAGCTTGGAAGCGTATAACTATGGCTACACCTTC.